These 23 T cell receptor beta chains originate from one sample sequenced in a study of beta chain features in type 1 diabetes. Their target antigens are unknown. Study-level results: The study found moderately but significantly shorter TCRB CDR3s in all four CD4+ subsets of Type 1 diabetes patients.

The sequenced template was cDNA made from the entire isolated RNA. Data came from immunoSEQ multiplex PCR; TCRdb stores just in-frame clones and leaves some out. The sample holds over 650,000 clones; over 12% are singletons and the top ten take just under 0.04%. Sequencing was carried out using naive CD4+ T cells from blood. The origin of the receptors is a man aged 18 to 30 with type 1 diabetes.

The chain links TRBV6-5 to TRBJ1-2; D perhaps matches TRBD1 (5 bases). Germline-derived CDR1 and CDR2 are MNHEY and SVGAGI. This CDR3 comprises 14 residues. V was shortened by 2 bases and J by 5 bases, with 12 bases between the two germline ends. DNA for the CDR3: TGTGCCAGCAGTTACGCCGGGACTGGTTATGGCTACACCTTC. Its translation is CASSYAGTGYGYTF.

This clone has only a few counts. V is TRBV18 and J is TRBJ2-5; D is undetermined. CDR3 length equals 15 residues. Trimming stripped 2 bases from V and 2 bases from J, with 12 bases between. The germline CDR1 and CDR2 sequences are KGHSH and LQKENI. For the CDR3, the DNA is TGTGCCAGCTCACCAGGATTAGTTCAACAAGAGACCCAGTACTTC. Translating gives CASSPGLVQQETQYF.

The CDR3 sequence is CSGGRGRNEQFF. Here the CDR3 DNA reads TGCAGTGGGGGGAGAGGAAGGAATGAGCAGTTCTTC. The gene calls are TRBV29-1 and TRBJ2-1, with D maybe TRBD2 (6 bases). This CDR3 has 12 amino acids. Germline-derived CDR1 and CDR2 are SQVTM and ANQGSEA.

This clone was seen a few times. This rearrangement joins TRBV30 to TRBJ1-5; no clear D. V was clipped by 0 bases and J by 5 bases, with 8 bases between them. Per the germline V gene, CDR1 is GTSNPN and CDR2 is SVGIG (reference sequence). The CDR3 runs to 13 residues. The CDR3 region is CAWSVASDQPQHF. The CDR3, as DNA: TGTGCCTGGAGTGTTGCCAGCGATCAGCCCCAGCATTTT.

The table lists this clone with a few counts. The chain recombines TRBV6-5 with TRBJ2-7, with 7 bases that match TRBD2. Trimming removed 0 bases from V and 2 bases from J; junction bases left unmatched: 4. Germline loops: CDR1 MNHEY, CDR2 SVGAGI. The CDR3 contains 15 residues. The CDR3 is CASSYSARGTYEQYF. In nucleotides, the CDR3 is TGTGCCAGCAGTTACTCCGCGCGGGGGACCTACGAGCAGTACTTC.

This clone was seen a few times. CDR3 sequence (DNA): TGTGCCAGCTCACCACCGGGGGACAGGGGATATCAGCCCCAGCATTTT. This codes for CASSPPGDRGYQPQHF. This sequence joins TRBV18 and TRBJ1-5, with 10 bases fitting TRBD1. After removal of 0 bases from V and 5 bases from J, the junction contained 4 bases not matched to a gene. The CDR3 spans 16 residues. Germline-derived CDR1 and CDR2 are KGHSH and LQKENI.

The rearrangement uses TRBV5-1 and TRBJ2-4; 8 bases are shared with TRBD1. The junction had 9 bases not matched to a gene; V was cut back by 3 bases and J by 1 base. Germline CDR1 SGHRS, CDR2 YFSETQ. The CDR3 runs 17 residues. The CDR3 sequence is CASSSTGQVRAKNIQYF. CDR3 nucleotides: TGCGCCAGCAGCTCCACGGGACAGGTCAGGGCCAAAAACATTCAGTACTTC. The full variable domain, its missing parts supplied by reference TRBV5-1 and TRBJ2-4, is KAGVTQTPRYLIKTRGQQVTLSCSPISGHRSVSWYQQTPGQGLQFLFEYFSETQRNKGNFPGRFSGRQFSNSRSEMNVSTLELGDSALYLCASSSTGQVRAKNIQYFGAGTRLSVL.

The chain uses TRBV29-1 and TRBJ2-1; D is undetermined. The germline V gene has CDR1 SQVTM and CDR2 ANQGSEA. CDR3 length equals 12 residues. The V end lost 7 bases, the J end lost 8 bases, and 15 bases lay between the germline ends. CDR3 sequence reads: CSARTSSDEQFF. The CDR3 nucleotides read TGCAGCGCGCGGACCAGTTCCGATGAGCAGTTCTTC.

This clone turned up a few times. CDR3 residues: CASSLQDPRLETQYF. The CDR3 nucleotides read TGCGCCAGCAGCTTGCAGGACCCGAGGCTAGAGACCCAGTACTTC. The J gene is TRBJ2-5, the V gene TRBV5-1; D ambiguous. With 1 base removed from V and 4 bases from J, the gap between germline ends came to 14 bases. The CDR3 totals 15 residues. Germline CDR1 SGHRS, CDR2 YFSETQ.

This clone has more than one count but fewer than ten. This chain joins TRBV30 and TRBJ2-2, with TRBD1 matching over 8 bases. Germline trimming cut 8 bases from V and 5 bases from J; bases unmatched to any gene: 10. CDR1 is GTSNPN and CDR2 is SVGIG in the germline V gene (reference sequence). This CDR3 is built from 14 residues. The CDR3 DNA reads as TGTGCCCATCAACTCGGGACAGGTACCGGGGAGCTGTTTTTT. It specifies CAHQLGTGTGELFF.

The chain uses TRBV5-1 and TRBJ2-3; 11 bases match TRBD1. The trim removed 3 bases at V and 6 bases at J, leaving 6 bases unmatched. Germline CDR1 and CDR2: SGHRS and YFSETQ. The CDR3 is 15 residues long. The CDR3 DNA is TGCGCCAGCAGCTCTCAGGGACAGGGGGTGGATACGCAGTATTTT. Translation: CASSSQGQGVDTQYF. Complete variable domain (other parts from reference TRBV5-1 and TRBJ2-3): KAGVTQTPRYLIKTRGQQVTLSCSPISGHRSVSWYQQTPGQGLQFLFEYFSETQRNKGNFPGRFSGRQFSNSRSEMNVSTLELGDSALYLCASSSQGQGVDTQYFGPGTRLTVL.

This clone was seen only a few times. The chain couples TRBV29-1 to TRBJ1-1; no firm D call. Germline lookup yields CDR1 SQVTM and CDR2 ANQGSEA. CDR3 size: 14 residues. Trimming removed 5 bases from V and 6 bases from J, with 19 bases in between. The CDR3 DNA follows: TGCAGCGTTCGGGAGTCAGAAAGGAGCGCTGAAGCTTTCTTT. Translated: CSVRESERSAEAFF.

The gene calls are TRBV6-5 and TRBJ2-3; TRBD2 matches 7 bases. With 7 bases clipped from V and 8 bases from J, the junction kept 9 bases outside the gene matches. This CDR3 spans 13 amino acids. Germline CDR1 MNHEY, CDR2 SVGAGI. The CDR3 region is CASNWEGHGTQYF. DNA for the CDR3: TGTGCCAGCAACTGGGAGGGCCACGGTACGCAGTATTTT.

The chain combines TRBV6-5 with TRBJ1-5, with a tentative D call TRBD1 (6 bases). This CDR3 region has 13 residues. In germline, CDR1 is MNHEY, CDR2 SVGAGI. The ends were cut back, 6 bases at V and 5 bases at J, with 11 bases in the middle. The CDR3 DNA is TGTGCCAGCAGGTACAGGGTCGATCAGCCCCAGCATTTT. Translated: CASRYRVDQPQHF.

The chain couples TRBV19 to TRBJ2-7; D might be TRBD2 (6 bases). This CDR3 spans 13 amino acids. CDR1 and CDR2 (germline): LNHDA, SQIVND (reference sequence). Between the trimmed V and J ends, which lost 10 bases and 3 bases, there was a span of 16 bases. This CDR3 is CATRRDGGYEQYF. As DNA, the CDR3 is TGTGCCACGAGACGGGACGGGGGCTACGAGCAGTACTTC.

This clone has just a few counts. The DNA of the CDR3 is TGTGCCAGCAGTCCCCCGGGGTACGGGAACACTGAAGCTTTCTTT. Translated: CASSPPGYGNTEAFF. This chain links TRBV28 with TRBJ1-1; no reliable D call. V was trimmed by 5 bases and J by 1 base, leaving 14 bases between them. This CDR3 has 15 amino acids. CDR1 and CDR2 (germline): MDHEN, SYDVKM.

The V call is TRBV2, the J call TRBJ2-3, with 7 bases fitting TRBD2. The CDR3 loop spans 15 amino acids. From germline, CDR1 is SNHLY and CDR2 FYNNEI. V lost 8 bases and J lost 1; bases outside the gene matches: 9. In nucleotides, the CDR3 is TGTGCCAGCCGAAAACGGGGGAGGGGCACAGATACGCAGTATTTT. Amino acid sequence: CASRKRGRGTDTQYF.

This clone has just a few counts. This sequence joins TRBV11-3 and TRBJ1-1; 8 bases match TRBD1. V lost 1 base to trimming and J lost 5 bases; unmatched junction nucleotides: 6. This CDR3 contains 15 residues. The germline CDR1 and CDR2 sequences are SGHNT and YENEEA. CDR3 region: CASSLASTGETEAFF. The DNA of the CDR3 is TGTGCCAGCAGCTTAGCCTCGACAGGGGAAACTGAAGCTTTCTTT.

This sequence joins TRBV25-1 and TRBJ2-7; 10 nucleotides align to TRBD2. The CDR3 covers 14 residues. The germline V gene has CDR1 MGHDK and CDR2 SYGVNS. V trimming: 10 bases; J trimming: 0 bases; junction bases outside the gene matches: 6. CDR3 bases: TGTGCCACCACGACTAGCGGGTCCTCCTACGAGCAGTACTTC. Translated, it gives CATTTSGSSYEQYF.

There are a few counts of this clone. The V gene is TRBV2, the J gene TRBJ1-6; D might be TRBD1 (5 bases). The CDR3 extends over 14 amino acids. V was pared by 7 bases and J by 7 bases, with 14 bases between. The germline V gene encodes CDR1 SNHLY and CDR2 FYNNEI. The CDR3 DNA reads TGTGCCAGCATTGGGACTTCTTACAATTCACCCCTCCACTTT. It yields the protein CASIGTSYNSPLHF.

This clone was observed a few times. The chain couples TRBV10-3 to TRBJ1-1, with D unclear. V was cut by 1 base and J by 1 base, with 4 bases left in between. The CDR3 loop spans 13 amino acids. Germline V gene lookup returns CDR1 ENHRY and CDR2 SYGVKD. CDR3 region: CAISELANTEAFF. CDR3 nucleotides: TGTGCCATCAGTGAGTTGGCGAACACTGAAGCTTTCTTT.

The rearrangement links TRBV7-9 to TRBJ2-1; 9 bases are a match to TRBD2. Germline V gives CDR1 SEHNR, CDR2 FQNEAQ (reference sequence). This CDR3 has 18 amino acids. After removal of 3 bases from V and 1 base from J, the junction contained 10 bases not matched to a gene. The CDR3 bases are TGTGCCAGCAGCTTTCTCCCCATAGCGGGAGTTTCCTACAATGAGCAGTTCTTC. Its protein is CASSFLPIAGVSYNEQFF.

J is TRBJ2-3 and V is TRBV18; 8 bases align to TRBD1. Germline values: CDR1 KGHSH, CDR2 LQKENI. V dropped 0 bases and J dropped 1; count of bases not matched to a gene: 0. This CDR3 is 15 amino acids long. The CDR3 protein is CASSPPTGGTDTQYF. CDR3 sequence (DNA): TGTGCCAGCTCACCACCGACAGGGGGCACAGATACGCAGTATTTT.